This T cell receptor (beta chain) appears in the sequencing data of a study of blood T cell repertoires in COVID-19. Overall study context: The samples span acute and convalescent COVID-19 from the United States, Italy and Spain.

This CDR3 has 15 residues. V lost 5 bases and J lost 0, with 14 bases in between. Germline V lookup: CDR1 SGHKS, CDR2 YYEKEE (reference sequence). In the original analysis: The authors estimated nucleated cell counts from reference gene primer amplification. Method: immunoSEQ multiplex PCR; TCRdb's copy keeps in-frame clones and lacks some. V and J calls and clone size are as listed in that table; D and trimming were resolved from the DNA. The data contain roughly 300,000 clones, 65% to 90% of them seen just once; the ten biggest clones take up 7.2%. This TCR was recovered from a human donor in a cohort sampled during active COVID-19. V usage is TRBV5-5 and J usage is TRBJ1-1; D is possibly TRBD1 (6 bases). The sequencing sample was made of peripheral blood. CDR3 in amino acids: CASSFTDSLNTEAFF. The CDR3 nucleotides read TGTGCCAGCAGTTTCACGGACAGCTTGAACACTGAAGCTTTCTTT.